The sequence of this TCR beta chain was determined in a study of T cells after somatic rescue of genetic block. TCRdb keeps only in-frame clones here, not all; method: immunoSEQ multiplex PCR. The sample lists 110,000 or so clones; 90% to 95% were seen once. V was pared by 6 bases and J by 1 base, with 9 bases of the junction left unmatched. Germline assignment: CDR1 SNHLY and CDR2 FYNNEI. This CDR3 spans 16 amino acids. This chain links TRBV2 with TRBJ1-5, with 7 nucleotides matching TRBD1. The sample comprised peripheral blood mononuclear cells (PBMCs). This receptor was taken from a woman between 18 and 29 years old. The CDR3 DNA follows: TGTGCCAGCAGGATGGACAGGAGGACGAGCAATCAGCCCCAGCATTTT. Encoded protein: CASRMDRRTSNQPQHF.